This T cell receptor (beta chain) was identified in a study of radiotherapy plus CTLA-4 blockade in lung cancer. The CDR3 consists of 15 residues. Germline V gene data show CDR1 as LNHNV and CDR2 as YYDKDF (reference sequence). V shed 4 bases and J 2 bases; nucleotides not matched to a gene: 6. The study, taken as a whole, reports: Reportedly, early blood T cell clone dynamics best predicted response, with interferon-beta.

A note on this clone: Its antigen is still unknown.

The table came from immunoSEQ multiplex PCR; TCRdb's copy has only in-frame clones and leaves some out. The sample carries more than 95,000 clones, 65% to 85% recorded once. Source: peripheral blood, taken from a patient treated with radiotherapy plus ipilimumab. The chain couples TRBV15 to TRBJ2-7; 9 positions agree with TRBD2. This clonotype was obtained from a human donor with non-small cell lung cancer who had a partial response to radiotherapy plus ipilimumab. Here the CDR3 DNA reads TGTGCCACCAGCATTCAGGGGACTAGCCCCTACGAGCAGTACTTC. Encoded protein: CATSIQGTSPYEQYF.